This T cell receptor (beta chain) was found in a study of beta chain features in type 1 diabetes. Regarding the study as a whole: Overrepresentation of cells with high TCR expression could result from cDNA sequencing. In all four CD4+ subsets, TCRB CDR3 length was significantly, moderately reduced in type 1 diabetes.

About this clone: What it recognizes is unknown.

Populations isolated by sorting all had purity greater than 95%. Trimming at V came to 4 bases and at J to 2 bases, leaving 3 bases not matched to a gene. The CDR3 has 15 amino acids. The germline CDR1 and CDR2 sequences are MNHEY and SVGAGI. Expressed TCRB transcripts were sequenced, since all the RNA that had been isolated was reverse transcribed. Assay: immunoSEQ multiplex PCR; the TCRdb copy retains only in-frame clones and omits some. The repertoire has about 60,000 clones, about 61% of them found once; the top ten carry over 2%. The origin of this receptor is a young woman in good health. The chain couples TRBV6-5 to TRBJ1-5; 9 bases fit TRBD1. Sequencing was carried out using Tregs from blood. The CDR3 is CASSLGQGGNQPQHF. The CDR3 bases are TGTGCCAGCAGTTTGGGACAGGGCGGCAATCAGCCCCAGCATTTT.